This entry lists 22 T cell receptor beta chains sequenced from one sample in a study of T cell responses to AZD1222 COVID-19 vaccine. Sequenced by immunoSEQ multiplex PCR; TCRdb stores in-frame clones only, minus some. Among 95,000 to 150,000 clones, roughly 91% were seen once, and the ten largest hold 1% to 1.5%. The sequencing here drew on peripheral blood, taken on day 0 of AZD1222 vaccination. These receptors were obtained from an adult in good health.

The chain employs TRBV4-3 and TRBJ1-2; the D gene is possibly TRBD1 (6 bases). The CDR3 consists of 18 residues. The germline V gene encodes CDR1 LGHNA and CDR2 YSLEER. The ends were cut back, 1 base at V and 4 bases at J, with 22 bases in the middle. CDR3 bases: TGCGCCAGCAGCCAAGGCAGGCAAGAGGGGGTAATTATCTATGGCTACACCTTC. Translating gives CASSQGRQEGVIIYGYTF.

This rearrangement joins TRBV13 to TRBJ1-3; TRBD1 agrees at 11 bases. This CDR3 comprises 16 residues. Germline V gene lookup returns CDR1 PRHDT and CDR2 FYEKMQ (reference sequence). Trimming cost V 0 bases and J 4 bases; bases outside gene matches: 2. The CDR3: CASSLGGTGGGNTIYF. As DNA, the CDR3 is TGTGCCAGCAGCTTAGGCGGGACAGGGGGAGGAAACACCATATATTTT.

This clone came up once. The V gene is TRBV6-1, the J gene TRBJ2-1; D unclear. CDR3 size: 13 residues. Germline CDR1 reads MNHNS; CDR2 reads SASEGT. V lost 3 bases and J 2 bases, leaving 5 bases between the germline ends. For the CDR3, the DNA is TGTGCCAGCAGTGAGGTGCCCTACAATGAGCAGTTCTTC. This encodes CASSEVPYNEQFF.

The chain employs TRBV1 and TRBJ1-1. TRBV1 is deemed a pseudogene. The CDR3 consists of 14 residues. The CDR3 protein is CTSSQTGGYTEAFF. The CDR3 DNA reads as TGCACCAGCAGCCAAACGGGGGGGTACACTGAAGCTTTCTTT.

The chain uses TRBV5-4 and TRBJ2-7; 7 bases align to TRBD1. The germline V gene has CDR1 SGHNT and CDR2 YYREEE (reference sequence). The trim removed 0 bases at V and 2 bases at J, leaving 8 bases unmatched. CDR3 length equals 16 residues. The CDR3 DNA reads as TGTGCCAGCAGCTTGGGGGCAGGGGGACCGGCCTACGAGCAGTACTTC. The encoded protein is CASSLGAGGPAYEQYF. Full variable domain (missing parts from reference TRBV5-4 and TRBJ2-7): ETGVTQSPTHLIKTRGQQVTLRCSSQSGHNTVSWYQQALGQGPQFIFQYYREEENGRGNFPPRFSGLQFPNYSSELNVNALELDDSALYLCASSLGAGGPAYEQYFGPGTRLTVT.

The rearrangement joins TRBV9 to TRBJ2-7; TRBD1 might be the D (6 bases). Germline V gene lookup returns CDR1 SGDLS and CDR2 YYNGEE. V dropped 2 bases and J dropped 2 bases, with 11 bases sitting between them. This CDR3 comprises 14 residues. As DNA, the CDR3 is TGTGCCAGCAGCGTCGACCGGGACACCTACGAGCAGTACTTC. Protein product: CASSVDRDTYEQYF.

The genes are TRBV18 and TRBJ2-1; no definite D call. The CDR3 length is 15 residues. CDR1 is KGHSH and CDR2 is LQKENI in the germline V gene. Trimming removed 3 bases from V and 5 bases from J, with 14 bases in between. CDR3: CASSPPTYRDNEQFF. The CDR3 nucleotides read TGTGCCAGCTCACCCCCAACCTATCGGGACAATGAGCAGTTCTTC.

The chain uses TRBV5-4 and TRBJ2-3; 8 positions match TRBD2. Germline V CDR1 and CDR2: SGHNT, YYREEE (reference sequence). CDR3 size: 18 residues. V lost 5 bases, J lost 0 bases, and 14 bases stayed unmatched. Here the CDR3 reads CASRDGGAGTLSTDTQYF. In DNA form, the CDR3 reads TGTGCCAGCAGGGACGGGGGGGCAGGGACTCTTAGCACAGATACGCAGTATTTT.

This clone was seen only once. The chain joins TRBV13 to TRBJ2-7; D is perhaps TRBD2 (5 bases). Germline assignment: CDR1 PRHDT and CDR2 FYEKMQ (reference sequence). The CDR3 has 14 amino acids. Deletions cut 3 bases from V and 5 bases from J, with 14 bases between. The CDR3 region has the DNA TGTGCCAGCAGCTTGCTAAACAAGGGAGACGAGCAGTACTTC. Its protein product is CASSLLNKGDEQYF.

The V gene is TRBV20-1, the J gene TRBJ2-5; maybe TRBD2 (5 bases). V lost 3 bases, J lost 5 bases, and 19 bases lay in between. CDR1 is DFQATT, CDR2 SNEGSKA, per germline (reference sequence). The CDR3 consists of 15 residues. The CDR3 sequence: CSASYKIGRGETQYF. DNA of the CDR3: TGCAGTGCTAGTTATAAAATAGGGAGAGGGGAGACCCAGTACTTC.

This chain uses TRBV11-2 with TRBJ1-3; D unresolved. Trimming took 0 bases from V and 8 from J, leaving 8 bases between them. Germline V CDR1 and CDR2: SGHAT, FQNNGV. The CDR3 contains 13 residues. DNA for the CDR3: TGTGCCAGCAGCTTAGAGGGGTTGGACACCATATATTTT. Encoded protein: CASSLEGLDTIYF.

CDR3 nucleotides: TGTGCCAGCAGTGAACCAGGACAGGCCCCCTACGAGCAGTACTTC. This translates into CASSEPGQAPYEQYF. V usage is TRBV6-1 and J usage is TRBJ2-7; 7 bases map to TRBD1. This CDR3 spans 15 amino acids. CDR1 is MNHNS and CDR2 is SASEGT in the germline V gene. Unmatched junction bases numbered 6, after V lost 2 bases and J lost 2 bases.

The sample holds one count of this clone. CDR3 in amino acids: CASSNLGSRGYTF. As DNA, the CDR3 is TGTGCCAGCAGTAATCTAGGTTCCCGTGGCTACACCTTC. This rearrangement joins TRBV12-3 or TRBV12-4 to TRBJ1-2; D is ambiguous. There are 13 residues in the CDR3. Trimming cost V 5 bases and J 7 bases, with 14 bases left between them.

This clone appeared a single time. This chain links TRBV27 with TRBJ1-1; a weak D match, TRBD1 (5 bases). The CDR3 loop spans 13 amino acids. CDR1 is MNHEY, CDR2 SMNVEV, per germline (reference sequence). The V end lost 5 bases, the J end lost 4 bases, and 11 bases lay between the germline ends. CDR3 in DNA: TGTGCCAGCAGTCGGGGGAGTAGCACTGAAGCTTTCTTT. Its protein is CASSRGSSTEAFF.

The CDR3 reads CASSLDSKETQYF. The CDR3 DNA sequence: TGTGCCAGCAGCTTGGACAGCAAAGAGACCCAGTACTTC. The rearrangement joins TRBV7-9 to TRBJ2-5, with TRBD1 as a possible D gene (6 bases). The CDR3 spans 13 residues. Deletions cut 3 bases from V and 3 bases from J, with 8 bases between. Germline V gene data show CDR1 as SEHNR and CDR2 as FQNEAQ (reference sequence).

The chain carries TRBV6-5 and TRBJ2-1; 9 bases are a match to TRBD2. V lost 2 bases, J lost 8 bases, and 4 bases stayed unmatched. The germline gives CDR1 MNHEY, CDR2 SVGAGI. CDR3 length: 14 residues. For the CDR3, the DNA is TGTGCCAGCAGTTACCTCCTAGCGGGGTATGAGCAGTTCTTC. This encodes CASSYLLAGYEQFF.

The CDR3 loop is CASSEGRQGAFGYTF. For the CDR3, the DNA is TGTGCCAGCAGTGAGGGACGACAGGGGGCTTTTGGCTACACCTTC. The V call is TRBV2, the J call TRBJ1-2; 10 nucleotides agree with TRBD1. Germline assignment: CDR1 SNHLY and CDR2 FYNNEI. The CDR3 runs to 15 residues. The V and J ends lost 3 bases and 7 bases, in that order; junction bases with no gene match: 8.

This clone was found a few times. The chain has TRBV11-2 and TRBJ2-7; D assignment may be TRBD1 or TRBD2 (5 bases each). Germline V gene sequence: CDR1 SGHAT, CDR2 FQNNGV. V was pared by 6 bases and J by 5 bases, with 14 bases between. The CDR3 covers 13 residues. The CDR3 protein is CASRTVGDHEQYF. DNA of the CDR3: TGTGCCAGCAGAACCGTAGGGGACCACGAGCAGTACTTC.

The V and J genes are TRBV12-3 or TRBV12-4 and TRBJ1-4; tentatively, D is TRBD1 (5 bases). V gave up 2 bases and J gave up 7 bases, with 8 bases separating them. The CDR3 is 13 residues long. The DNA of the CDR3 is TGTGCCAGCAGTTTACGGGGGTTTGAAAAACTGTTTTTT. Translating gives CASSLRGFEKLFF.

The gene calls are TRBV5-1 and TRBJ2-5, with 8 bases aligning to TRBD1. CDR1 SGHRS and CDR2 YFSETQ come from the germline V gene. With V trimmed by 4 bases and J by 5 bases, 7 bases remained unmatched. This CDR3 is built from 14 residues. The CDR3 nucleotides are TGCGCCAGCAGCACCGGACAGGGCGATGAGACCCAGTACTTC. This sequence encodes CASSTGQGDETQYF.

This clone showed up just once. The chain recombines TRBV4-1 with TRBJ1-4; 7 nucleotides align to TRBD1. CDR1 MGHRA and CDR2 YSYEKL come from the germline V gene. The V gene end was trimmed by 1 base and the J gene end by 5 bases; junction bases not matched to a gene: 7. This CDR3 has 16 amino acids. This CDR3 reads CASSQARQGLNEKLFF. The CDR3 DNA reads TGCGCCAGCAGCCAAGCTCGACAGGGTCTCAATGAAAAACTGTTTTTT.

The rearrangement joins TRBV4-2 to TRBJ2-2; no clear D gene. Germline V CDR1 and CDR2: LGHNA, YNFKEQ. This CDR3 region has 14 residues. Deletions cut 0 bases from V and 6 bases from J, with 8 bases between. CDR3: CASSQDRASGELFF. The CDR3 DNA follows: TGTGCCAGCAGCCAAGATCGCGCGTCCGGGGAGCTGTTTTTT.